This T cell receptor beta chain emerged from a study of T cells after yellow fever vaccination. Each CDR3 protein gets one entry after TCRdb re-called the 5' RACE reads with MiXCR. The sample has under 700,000 distinct CDR3 sequences, around a sixth seen once; the top ten hold around 15%. Findings and limits, study-wide: Clones from primary vaccination mostly reappeared after the booster (roughly 95% CD4, over 85% CD8). The secondary T-cell response peaked on day 5, not day 15, but was weaker. Abundant clonotypes from the bulk population could get into FACS-sorted repertoires as contaminants.

The germline V gene has CDR1 SGHTA and CDR2 FQGTGA. This CDR3 region has 16 residues. V dropped 9 bases and J dropped 0; count of bases not matched to a gene: 11. Regarding this clonotype: No antigen is known for it.

Sequences were derived from PBMCs, sampled about 5 days after the first yellow fever vaccination. The gene calls are TRBV7-3 and TRBJ2-1; 7 nucleotides line up with TRBD2. The TCR sequence derives from a man aged 18 to 29 who received the YFV17D yellow fever vaccine. The CDR3 nucleotides read TGTGCCAGTACCCCTGGGGGGGGGAGCTCCTACAATGAGCAGTTCTTC. Protein product: CASTPGGGSSYNEQFF.